This is a list of T cell receptor beta chains from one sample in a study of response to subunit inactivated influenza vaccine. TCRdb reanalysed the RT-PCR reads using MiXCR and keeps one entry per CDR3 protein. The table lists about 500,000 distinct CDR3 sequences, 16% of them singletons. Material: CD4+ T cells sorted from PBMCs, obtained around 25 months after vaccination. All receptors come from a man between 50 and 75 years old who received an inactivated influenza vaccine. CDR3s include the opening cysteine and the closing phenylalanine or tryptophan. The order of the fields is D gene, J gene, clone size, V gene, CDR3 DNA, CDR3 protein. D genes are given only for firm matches. A row's size may be missing; if present it is once, few, many or a size class.

NA | TRBJ2-7 | few | TRBV5-1 | TGCGCCAGCAGCTTGACGCCTGACTCCTACGAGCAGTACTTC | CASSLTPDSYEQYF
NA | TRBJ1-1 | NA | TRBV5-1 | TGCGCCAGCAGCTCCTCCTCGAGAGTGGGGGACACTGAAGCTTTCTTT | CASSSSSRVGDTEAFF
TRBD2 | TRBJ2-2 | NA | TRBV27 | TGTGCCAGCTCTACTAGCGGGTGGACCGGGGAGCTGTTTTTT | CASSTSGWTGELFF
NA | TRBJ1-1 | many | TRBV7-2 | TGTGCCAGCAGCTTATACACTGAAGCTTTCTTT | CASSLYTEAFF
NA | TRBJ1-5 | few | TRBV20-1 | TGCAGTGCCACCCGGGGGAATCAGCCCCAGCATTTT | CSATRGNQPQHF
TRBD2 | TRBJ2-7 | many | TRBV6-1 | TGTGCCAGCAGGGGACAAGGACTAGCCTACGTAGAAGGGCAGTACTTC | CASRGQGLAYVEGQYF
NA | TRBJ1-1 | NA | TRBV28 | TGTGCCAGCAGTATAATACAGGGCGGCACTGAAGCTTTCTTT | CASSIIQGGTEAFF
TRBD1 | TRBJ1-1 | few | TRBV12-3/TRBV12-4 | TGTGCCAGCAGTATAACAGGGGCAGGCACTGAAGCTTTCTTT | CASSITGAGTEAFF
NA | TRBJ2-3 | NA | TRBV12-5 | TGTGCTAGTGGTTTGGAAGCAACTAGCACAGATACGCAGTATTTT | CASGLEATSTDTQYF
NA | TRBJ2-2 | NA | TRBV7-6 | TGTGCCAGCAGCTCCCACAGGGAGGGCACCGGGGAGCTGTTTTTT | CASSSHREGTGELFF
NA | TRBJ2-5 | NA | TRBV18 | TGTGCCAGCTCACCAGGAGTCGGGGGCACTTCTGAGACCCAGTACTTC | CASSPGVGGTSETQYF
NA | TRBJ2-1 | NA | TRBV14 | TGTGCCAGCAGCCAAGATTGGCGGTATGGGTTCTTC | CASSQDWRYGFF
TRBD2 | TRBJ2-5 | once | TRBV5-5 | TGTGCCAGCAGCTATGGGACTAGCGGGAGATCTGAGACCCAGTACTTC | CASSYGTSGRSETQYF
NA | TRBJ1-1 | few | TRBV29-1 | TGCAGCGTTGTTCGAGGGGGGGACACTGAAGCTTTCTTT | CSVVRGGDTEAFF
NA | TRBJ2-2 | NA | TRBV5-5 | TGTGCCAGCAGCTGGGTGGAGTTCGCGAACACCGGGGAGCTGTTTTTT | CASSWVEFANTGELFF
NA | TRBJ2-5 | few | TRBV5-6 | TGTGCCAGCAGCTTGCCGGGCAGTATTATTCAAGAGACCCAGTACTTC | CASSLPGSIIQETQYF
TRBD1 | TRBJ2-1 | NA | TRBV10-3 | TGTGCCATCAGTGTCACAGGGGGCAAGGATGAGCAGTTCTTC | CAISVTGGKDEQFF
TRBD2 | TRBJ2-1 | few | TRBV20-1 | TGCAGTGCTAGCGGGAGGGAAAGGGAGCAGTTCTTC | CSASGREREQFF
NA | TRBJ1-4 | NA | TRBV4-3 | TGCGCCAGCAGCCAAATAGCAGGGCTCAATAATGAAAAACTGTTTTTT | CASSQIAGLNNEKLFF
NA | TRBJ2-7 | NA | TRBV25-1 | TGTGCCAGCAGTGAATATTCACAGGGTATCTCCTACGAGCAGTACTTC | CASSEYSQGISYEQYF
NA | TRBJ2-2 | many | TRBV3-1 | TGTGCCAGCAGTCTCTACGGCGGGGAGCTGTTTTTT | CASSLYGGELFF
NA | TRBJ2-7 | many | TRBV27 | TGTGCCAGCAGCTCAGGGAGCGGTTCCTCCTACGAGCAGTACTTC | CASSSGSGSSYEQYF
NA | TRBJ2-7 | NA | TRBV28 | TGTGCCAGCAGTTTCCAGGGTTTCTCCTACGAGCAGTACTTC | CASSFQGFSYEQYF
TRBD1 | TRBJ1-3 | few | TRBV28 | TGTGCCAGCAGTCGACAGGGAAGAGGAAACACCATATATTTT | CASSRQGRGNTIYF
NA | TRBJ1-2 | NA | TRBV28 | TGTGCCAGCAGTTTTAGGGCGACAGTCGGCTATGGCTACACCTTC | CASSFRATVGYGYTF
NA | TRBJ2-4 | few | TRBV20-1 | TGCAGTGCTTACCGACAGGGACTAGCCAAAAACATTCAGTACTTC | CSAYRQGLAKNIQYF
TRBD1 | TRBJ1-2 | few | TRBV5-1 | TGCGCCAGCAGCTCCTCCCAGGGACAGGGAAGGGGCTACACCTTC | CASSSSQGQGRGYTF
NA | TRBJ2-2 | NA | TRBV30 | TGTGCCTGGAATCTGGTGGGGGATGGCACCGGGGAGCTGTTTTTT | CAWNLVGDGTGELFF
NA | TRBJ2-1 | many | TRBV2 | TGTGCCAGCAGTGAAGAACAGGCGTACAATGAGCAGTTCTTC | CASSEEQAYNEQFF
TRBD1 | TRBJ2-4 | NA | TRBV29-1 | TGCAGCGTTGTGGGGACAGGGGACCAGTACTTC | CSVVGTGDQYF
TRBD1 | TRBJ2-6 | few | TRBV12-3/TRBV12-4 | TGTGCCAGCAGACCCCGGGACAGGGGGCTCCACAGCTCTGGGGCCAACGTCCTGACTTTC | CASRPRDRGLHSSGANVLTF
NA | TRBJ2-2 | NA | TRBV7-2 | TGTGCCAGCAGCTTAGGGTCGCCTCGGGGCACCGGGGAGCTGTTTTTT | CASSLGSPRGTGELFF
NA | TRBJ2-1 | few | TRBV6-1 | TGTGCCAGCAGGCCCCCGGGCGGCGGATACAATGAGCAGTTCTTC | CASRPPGGGYNEQFF
NA | TRBJ2-3 | few | TRBV15 | TGTGCCACCAGCAGAGATCAGGGCGGCACAGATACGCAGTATTTT | CATSRDQGGTDTQYF
TRBD2 | TRBJ2-5 | many | TRBV10-3 | TGTGCCATCAGTCCGACTAGCGGGAGAAGGGAGACCCAGTACTTC | CAISPTSGRRETQYF
NA | TRBJ1-5 | few | TRBV29-1 | TGCAGCGTTGCCCGAGCAGGCGTCGGACAGCCCCAGCATTTT | CSVARAGVGQPQHF
TRBD1 | TRBJ1-2 | few | TRBV6-1 | TGTGCCAGCAGTGAAGAGATGGGACAGCCTAACTATGGCTACACCTTC | CASSEEMGQPNYGYTF
TRBD2 | TRBJ2-3 | few | TRBV4-3 | TGCGCCAGCAGCCAAGATACGGGCGGGAGCAGCACAGATACGCAGTATTTT | CASSQDTGGSSTDTQYF
NA | TRBJ1-3 | NA | TRBV28 | TGTGCCAGCAGTTCCTCCGCAGGGTCGGAAGGAAACACCATATATTTT | CASSSSAGSEGNTIYF
NA | TRBJ2-5 | NA | TRBV5-1 | TGCGCCAGCAGCTTGCAGGCTGAAGAGACCCAGTACTTC | CASSLQAEETQYF
NA | TRBJ2-2 | few | TRBV5-1 | TGCGCCAGCAGCTCTCAGAGTGGATGGGAGCTGTTTTTT | CASSSQSGWELFF
NA | TRBJ2-7 | few | TRBV29-1 | TGCAGCGTTGTGGGGCCATCCGGGTTATCAGCCTACGAGCAGTACTTC | CSVVGPSGLSAYEQYF
NA | TRBJ2-2 | NA | TRBV24-1 | TGTGCCACATCCCTACTGAGCTTCGGGGAGCTGTTTTTT | CATSLLSFGELFF
NA | TRBJ2-1 | NA | TRBV15 | TGTGCCACCAGCATCCGGGACTGGGCCAATGAGCAGTTCTTC | CATSIRDWANEQFF
TRBD1 | TRBJ1-2 | NA | TRBV14 | TGTGCCAGCAGCCATTACCGGACAGGAAGAACCTATGGCTACACCTTC | CASSHYRTGRTYGYTF
TRBD2 | TRBJ2-1 | NA | TRBV7-2 | TGTGCCAGCAGCGTCGCGGGACTAAACAATGAGCAGTTCTTC | CASSVAGLNNEQFF
NA | TRBJ1-5 | many | TRBV7-2 | TGTGCCAGCAGCCCGGCAGGGTTCGGCAATCAGCCCCAGCATTTT | CASSPAGFGNQPQHF
NA | TRBJ2-7 | many | TRBV6-5 | TGTGCCAGCAGTTACCTCGGGGAAGGATACGAGCAGTACTTC | CASSYLGEGYEQYF
NA | TRBJ2-3 | many | TRBV5-1 | TGCGCCAGCAGCTCTGACCATTACACAGATACGCAGTATTTT | CASSSDHYTDTQYF
NA | TRBJ2-7 | NA | TRBV27 | TGTGCCAGCAGTTTTAGGGAAATTAACTACGAGCAGTACTTC | CASSFREINYEQYF
NA | TRBJ2-2 | few | TRBV6-2/TRBV6-3 | TGTGCCAGCAGCGGACGCAGGGGCACGGTACTCGCCGGGGAGCTGTTTTTT | CASSGRRGTVLAGELFF
TRBD2 | TRBJ2-1 | NA | TRBV10-3 | TGTGCCATCACCAACACCCGGGGGGGCCGAAATGAGCAGTTCTTC | CAITNTRGGRNEQFF
NA | TRBJ1-4 | NA | TRBV20-1 | TGCAGTGCTAGAGATCTGGGGGCCGGTAATGAAAAACTGTTTTTT | CSARDLGAGNEKLFF
NA | TRBJ2-3 | few | TRBV10-3 | TGTGCCATCACCGAAGCCCTCTCAGATACGCAGTATTTT | CAITEALSDTQYF